This entry lists 26 T cell receptor beta chains sequenced from one sample in a study of T cell clonality in common variable immunodeficiency. This table comes from immunoSEQ multiplex PCR, and its TCRdb copy is limited to in-frame clones, with some not included. The sample was found to contain about 28,000 clones, and every one recurs. Sequencing was carried out using peripheral blood mononuclear cells. The receptor set was obtained from a person aged 18-70 years in good health.

The sample holds a few counts of this clone. The CDR3 end falls 3 residues outside the read, so it is completed with the germline J gene. The V and J genes are TRBV13 and TRBJ1-2; D uncertain. CDR3 size: 11 residues. CDR1 and CDR2 (germline): PRHDT, FYEKMQ (reference sequence). The germline V and J ends were trimmed by 5 bases and 7 bases, with 8 bases remaining between them. CDR3 in amino acids: CASSQRFGYTF. The CDR3 DNA, read in part, is TGTGCCAGCAGCCAGAGGTTTGGC.

As concerns this clone: Sequencing ends 3 residues short of the CDR3 end; the germline J gene provides the rest. This sequence joins TRBV2 and TRBJ1-4, with D maybe TRBD1 (6 bases). With 3 bases removed from V and 9 bases from J, the gap between germline ends came to 8 bases. Germline CDR1 reads SNHLY; CDR2 reads FYNNEI. This CDR3 is built from 12 residues. CDR3 DNA, as far as it was read: TGTGCCAGCAGTGACAGGGGACAAAAA. Its translation: CASSDRGQK. Given in full, the CDR3 is CASSDRGQKLFF.

Regarding this clone: Read coverage stops 3 residues before the CDR3 terminus; the germline J gene supplies the remainder. The V and J genes are TRBV30 and TRBJ2-3, with D unclear. The CDR3 is 12 amino acids. Per the germline V gene, CDR1 is GTSNPN and CDR2 is SVGIG (reference sequence). The chain's CDR3 is CAWTQLVETQYF. The sequenced CDR3 bases are TGTGCCTGGACCCAACTGGTTGAGACG.

The table lists this clone with a few counts. The DNA ends 3 residues before the CDR3 does, and the rest of the CDR3 is filled in from the germline J gene. This sequence joins TRBV7-7 and TRBJ1-5; D gene ambiguous. The germline CDR1 and CDR2 sequences are SSHAT and FNYEAQ (reference sequence). Trimming removed 5 bases from V and 1 base from J, with 15 bases in between. The CDR3 loop spans 16 amino acids. CDR3 sequence reads: CASSPPLSQSNQPQHF. The part of the CDR3 DNA that was read is TGTGCCAGCAGCCCCCCTTTGTCCCAGAGCAATCAGCCC. The full variable domain, with the rest looked up from reference TRBV7-7 and TRBJ1-5, is GAGVSQSPRYKVTKRGQDVTLRCDPISSHATLYWYQQALGQGPEFLTYFNYEAQPDKSGLPSDRFSAERPEGSISTLTIQRTEQRDSAMYRCASSPPLSQSNQPQHFGDGTRLSIL.

This clone was detected ten times or more. The read is 3 residues too short to cover the CDR3 end, so that end is filled in from the germline J gene. The rearrangement joins TRBV19 to TRBJ1-2; D ambiguous. V was clipped by 4 bases and J by 7 bases, with 13 bases between them. This CDR3 comprises 13 residues. Germline CDR1 LNHDA, CDR2 SQIVND (reference sequence). CDR3 region: CASSRLGGSGYTF. CDR3 bases read: TGTGCCAGTAGTAGGCTCGGCGGCTCTGGC.

This clone was found many times. The read finishes 3 residues shy of the CDR3 end, and the germline J gene is used to complete it. The J gene is TRBJ2-3, the V gene TRBV15, with D maybe TRBD2 (5 bases). Trimming removed 4 bases from V and 2 bases from J, with 16 bases in between. This CDR3 has 16 residues. The germline V gene encodes CDR1 LNHNV and CDR2 YYDKDF (reference sequence). The CDR3 loop is CATSKGLKLSTDTQYF. CDR3 DNA, as far as it was read: TGTGCCACCAGCAAAGGACTCAAACTTTCCACAGATACG.

In this sample, this clone turned up many times. The missing CDR3 end, 3 residues past where the read stops, is filled in from the germline J gene. The gene calls are TRBV29-1 and TRBJ1-2, with TRBD1 identical over 7 bases. The CDR3 runs to 13 residues. Germline V gene data show CDR1 as SQVTM and CDR2 as ANQGSEA. Germline trimming cut 6 bases from V and 0 bases from J; bases unmatched to any gene: 4. The covered CDR3 bases are TGCAGCGTATCAGGGGGTTCTAACTATGGC. This sequence encodes CSVSGGSNYG. The whole CDR3 protein reads CSVSGGSNYGYTF.

This clone came up a few times. The sequenced fragment ends 3 residues before the CDR3 boundary, so the rest is inferred from the germline J gene. The chain joins TRBV18 to TRBJ1-5; the D gene is possibly TRBD1 (5 bases). Germline-derived CDR1 and CDR2 are KGHSH and LQKENI. This CDR3 has 13 amino acids. V was pared by 8 bases and J by 6 bases, with 14 bases between. The CDR3 sequence is CASRGEGGQPQHF. The sequenced part of the CDR3 DNA is TGTGCCAGCCGAGGGGAGGGAGGTCAGCCC.

This clone was detected many times. Sequencing ends 3 residues short of the CDR3 end; the germline J gene provides the rest. V gene TRBV2 combines with J gene TRBJ1-6, with 7 bases aligning to TRBD1. Trimming took 9 bases from V and 10 from J; bases not matched to a gene: 9. The length of the CDR3 is 13 residues. The V gene's germline CDR1 is SNHLY and CDR2 FYNNEI. The CDR3 bases that were read are TGTGCCAGGAGCCAGGGACAGAGATCACCC. This sequence encodes CARSQGQRSP. The CDR3 reads in full as CARSQGQRSPLHF.

About this clone: The read ends 3 residues early relative to the CDR3; the germline J gene fills the gap. The chain joins TRBV11-2 to TRBJ2-7; 7 bases are shared with TRBD1. This CDR3 spans 13 amino acids. From germline, CDR1 is SGHAT and CDR2 FQNNGV. The V segment lost 4 bases and the J segment 4 bases; nucleotides outside the gene matches: 4. The CDR3 loop reads CASSSRDSYEQYF. CDR3 DNA, as far as it was read: TGTGCCAGCAGCTCTCGGGACAGTTACGAG. Looking up the rest from reference TRBV11-2 and TRBJ2-7 gives the full variable domain: EAGVAQSPRYKIIEKRQSVAFWCNPISGHATLYWYQQILGQGPKLLIQFQNNGVVDDSQLPKDRFSAERLKGVDSTLKIQPAKLEDSAVYLCASSSRDSYEQYFGPGTRLTVT.

This clone was detected many times. Coverage ceases 3 residues before the CDR3 finishes, and the germline J gene fills in the end. This chain joins TRBV6-1 and TRBJ2-7; 7 nucleotides match TRBD1. Germline CDR1 MNHNS, CDR2 SASEGT. The V segment lost 3 bases and the J segment 2 bases; nucleotides outside the gene matches: 7. There are 15 residues in the CDR3. The CDR3 here is CASSDRVTGTYEQYF. The CDR3 DNA, read in part, is TGTGCCAGCAGTGATCGGGTGACAGGGACCTACGAG.

Remarks on this clone: A read error may account for a junction end that differs from germline. Coverage ceases 3 residues before the CDR3 finishes, and the germline J gene fills in the end. The gene calls are TRBV19 and TRBJ1-1, with TRBD1 matching over 7 bases. This CDR3 has 13 residues. Germline loops: CDR1 LNHDA, CDR2 SQIVND (reference sequence). The sequenced CDR3 bases are TGTGCCAGTAGTCCCGGGACAGCCACTGGA. It is translated as CASSPGTATG. The full CDR3 sequence reads CASSPGTATGAFF.

This clone was seen repeatedly, ten times or more. With the read ending 3 residues before the CDR3 end, the germline J gene is used to fill in that end. The rearrangement uses TRBV4-2 and TRBJ2-5; 9 bases are a match to TRBD2. V shed 4 bases, J shed 2 bases, and the junction held 11 bases outside the gene matches. The CDR3 loop spans 17 amino acids. CDR1 and CDR2 (germline): LGHNA, YNFKEQ. The CDR3 sequence: CASSLTLLAGLQETQYF. The sequenced CDR3 bases are TGTGCCAGCAGCCTCACCTTACTAGCGGGTTTACAAGAGACC.

This clone was counted ten times or more. The read ends 3 residues before the CDR3 terminus; that terminus is restored from the germline J gene. The J gene is TRBJ2-1, the V gene TRBV20-1; 8 bases match TRBD2. CDR1 is DFQATT, CDR2 SNEGSKA, per germline (reference sequence). This CDR3 is built from 13 residues. CDR3 in amino acids: CSAERGSYNEQFF. The covered CDR3 bases are TGCAGCGCCGAGCGGGGGTCCTACAATGAG.

This clone was counted many times. The read finishes 3 residues shy of the CDR3 end, and the germline J gene is used to complete it. The chain combines TRBV20-1 with TRBJ1-1, with D possibly being TRBD1 (6 bases). This CDR3 has 12 amino acids. With 6 bases removed from V and 6 bases from J, the gap between germline ends came to 14 bases. Germline assignment: CDR1 DFQATT and CDR2 SNEGSKA (reference sequence). The sequenced part of the CDR3 DNA is TGCAGTGCCTTAACCGGGACATCTGAA. Its translation is CSALTGTSE. In full, the CDR3 is CSALTGTSEAFF.

This clone was detected ten times or more. The part of the CDR3 DNA that was read is TGTGCCAGTAGTATAGAGACAGGGCTTGCCTTGTGGAAA. This encodes CASSIETGLALWK. The full CDR3 sequence reads CASSIETGLALWKLFF. This rearrangement joins TRBV19 to TRBJ1-4, with 7 bases that match TRBD1. The read ends 3 residues early relative to the CDR3; the germline J gene fills the gap. Looked up from germline, CDR1 is LNHDA and CDR2 is SQIVND (reference sequence). The CDR3 covers 16 residues.

This clone was observed at least ten times. The CDR3 goes on 3 residues after the read ends, and that part is filled in from the germline J gene. The chain joins TRBV20-1 to TRBJ2-7; tentatively, D is TRBD2 (5 bases). The CDR3 has 13 residues. Germline CDR1 is DFQATT and CDR2 is SNEGSKA (reference sequence). V gave up 3 bases and J gave up 3 bases, with 12 bases separating them. CDR3 region: CSASSGYYYEQYF. The sequenced part of the CDR3 DNA is TGCAGTGCTAGCTCGGGGTACTACTACGAG.

This clone came up a few times. The read terminates 3 residues before the CDR3 end, so the remaining end is supplied by the germline J gene. The chain couples TRBV7-2 to TRBJ1-2; D perhaps matches TRBD1 (5 bases). CDR1 is SGHTA and CDR2 is FQGNSA in the germline V gene. The CDR3 loop spans 12 amino acids. The sequenced part of the CDR3 DNA is TGTGCCAGCAGCTTACAGGGTTACGAC. Protein: CASSLQGYD. The complete CDR3 protein is CASSLQGYDYTF.

This clone was observed at least ten times. The read terminates 3 residues before the CDR3 end, so the remaining end is supplied by the germline J gene. The gene calls are TRBV14 and TRBJ2-1; the match to TRBD2 covers 8 bases. The CDR3 is 16 amino acids. Losses at the gene ends were 2 bases for V and 3 bases for J; bases not matched to a gene: 6. Germline CDR1 and CDR2: SGHDN and FVKESK. CDR3 sequence reads: CASSQLGGAVYNEQFF. The DNA read from the CDR3 is TGTGCCAGCAGCCAACTCGGGGGGGCCGTCTACAATGAG.

In its sample, this clone was seen many times. The read gets to within 3 residues of the CDR3 end, and the germline J gene fills in the rest. The chain recombines TRBV7-3 with TRBJ2-2; D may be TRBD2 (5 bases). Deletions cut 1 base from V and 5 bases from J, with 8 bases between. CDR3 size: 14 residues. The germline CDR1 and CDR2 sequences are SGHTA and FQGTGA. The CDR3 bases that were read are TGTGCCAGCAGCTTAATCCCGGGGACCGGGGAG. Residues: CASSLIPGTGE. The CDR3 in full is CASSLIPGTGELFF.

This clone came up a few times. CDR3 DNA, as far as it was read: TGTGCCAGTTCCCCACGGGACAGGGGTAGC. Its translation is CASSPRDRGS. Given in full, the CDR3 is CASSPRDRGSYTF. The chain is built from TRBV19 and TRBJ1-2; 10 positions match TRBD1. The read ends 3 residues shy of where the CDR3 ends; the end is completed using the germline J gene. The CDR3 runs 13 residues. The germline CDR1 and CDR2 sequences are LNHDA and SQIVND (reference sequence).

This clone has a handful of counts. Incomplete CDR3 DNA: TGTGCCAGCACCTACAAGGACAGGCCGCCTTATAATTCACCG. Protein: CASTYKDRPPYNSP. The full CDR3 reads CASTYKDRPPYNSPLFF. The chain recombines TRBV2 with TRBJ2-2; TRBD1 matches at 7 bases. Read data end 3 residues before the CDR3 end; the end is taken from the germline J gene. The germline CDR1 and CDR2 sequences are SNHLY and FYNNEI. This CDR3 spans 17 amino acids.

This clone was counted ten times or more. The CDR3 region is CAWDRGRNIQYF. The CDR3 DNA, read in part, is TGTGCCTGGGACAGGGGGCGCAACATT. The V call is TRBV30, the J call TRBJ2-4; 10 nucleotides match TRBD1. The missing CDR3 end, 3 residues past where the read stops, is filled in from the germline J gene. With V trimmed by 5 bases and J by 7 bases, 2 bases remained unmatched. The CDR3 contains 12 residues. Germline CDR1 and CDR2: GTSNPN and SVGIG (reference sequence). Based on the CDR3 plus reference TRBV30 and TRBJ2-4, the full variable domain is SQTIHQWPATLVQPVGSPLSLECTVEGTSNPNLYWYRQAAGRGLQLLFYSVGIGQISSEVPQNLSASRPQDRQFILSSKKLLLSDSGFYLCAWDRGRNIQYFGAGTRLSVL.

This clone was seen only a few times. The sequenced fragment ends 3 residues before the CDR3 boundary, so the rest is inferred from the germline J gene. Other DNA sequences in this sample translate to the same CDR3. The chain employs TRBV7-9 and TRBJ1-1; D is undetermined. Deletions cut 2 bases from V and 6 bases from J, with 10 bases between. The length of the CDR3 is 13 residues. Germline V gene lookup returns CDR1 SEHNR and CDR2 FQNEAQ (reference sequence). The CDR3 reads CASSLYRVSEAFF. CDR3 DNA, as far as it was read: TGTGCCAGCAGCTTATACAGAGTATCTGAA. Combining the CDR3 with reference TRBV7-9 and TRBJ1-1 gives the whole variable domain DTGVSQNPRHKITKRGQNVTFRCDPISEHNRLYWYRQTLGQGPEFLTYFQNEAQLEKSRLLSDRFSAERPKGSFSTLEIQRTEQGDSAMYLCASSLYRVSEAFFGQGTRLTVV.

This clone was recorded at least ten times. Read sequence stops 3 residues before the CDR3 end, and the germline J gene provides the missing end. The chain employs TRBV6-1 and TRBJ1-5, with 7 bases aligning to TRBD1. CDR3 length: 14 amino acids. Looked up from germline, CDR1 is MNHNS and CDR2 is SASEGT. The ends lost 4 bases at V and 6 bases at J; junction bases unmatched: 6. This CDR3 reads CASSGRQGSQPQHF. Partial CDR3 DNA: TGTGCCAGCAGTGGCCGACAGGGTTCTCAGCCC.

As for this clone: The read halts 3 residues ahead of the CDR3 end, with the missing end drawn from the germline J gene. The genes are TRBV6-4 and TRBJ2-7; D is perhaps TRBD1 (5 bases). The CDR3 has 13 residues. Germline-derived CDR1 and CDR2 are MRHNA and SNTAGT. Trimming stripped 3 bases from V and 6 bases from J, with 12 bases between. CDR3 sequence reads: CASSEPGFREQYF. The part of the CDR3 DNA that was read is TGTGCCAGCAGTGAGCCAGGGTTTCGCGAG.